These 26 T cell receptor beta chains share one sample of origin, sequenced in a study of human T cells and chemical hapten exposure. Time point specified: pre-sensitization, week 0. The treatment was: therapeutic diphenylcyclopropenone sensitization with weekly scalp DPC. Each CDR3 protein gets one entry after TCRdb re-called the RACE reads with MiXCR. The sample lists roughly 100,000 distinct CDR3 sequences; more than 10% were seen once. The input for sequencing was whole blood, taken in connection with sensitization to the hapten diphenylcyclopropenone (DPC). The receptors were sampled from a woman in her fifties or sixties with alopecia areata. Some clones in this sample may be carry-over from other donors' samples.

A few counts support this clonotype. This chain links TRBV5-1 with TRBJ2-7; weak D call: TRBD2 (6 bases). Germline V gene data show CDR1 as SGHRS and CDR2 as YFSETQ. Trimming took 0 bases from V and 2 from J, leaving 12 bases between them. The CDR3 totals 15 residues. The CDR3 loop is CASSLVGTGAYEQYF. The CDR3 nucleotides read TGCGCCAGCAGCTTGGTTGGGACGGGAGCCTACGAGCAGTACTTC. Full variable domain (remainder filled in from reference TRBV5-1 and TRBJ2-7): KAGVTQTPRYLIKTRGQQVTLSCSPISGHRSVSWYQQTPGQGLQFLFEYFSETQRNKGNFPGRFSGRQFSNSRSEMNVSTLELGDSALYLCASSLVGTGAYEQYFGPGTRLTVT.

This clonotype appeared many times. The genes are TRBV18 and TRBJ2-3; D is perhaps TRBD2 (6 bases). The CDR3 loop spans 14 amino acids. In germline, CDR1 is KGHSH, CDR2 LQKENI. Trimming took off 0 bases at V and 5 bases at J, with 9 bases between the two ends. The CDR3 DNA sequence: TGTGCCAGCTCACCACCGGCGGGGCTAGATACGCAGTATTTT. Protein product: CASSPPAGLDTQYF.

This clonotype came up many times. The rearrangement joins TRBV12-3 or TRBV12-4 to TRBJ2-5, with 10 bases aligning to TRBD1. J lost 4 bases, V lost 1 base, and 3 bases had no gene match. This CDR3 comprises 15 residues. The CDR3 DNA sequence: TGTGCCAGCAGTTTAGGGGACAGGGGCCGAGAGACCCAGTACTTC. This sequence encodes CASSLGDRGRETQYF.

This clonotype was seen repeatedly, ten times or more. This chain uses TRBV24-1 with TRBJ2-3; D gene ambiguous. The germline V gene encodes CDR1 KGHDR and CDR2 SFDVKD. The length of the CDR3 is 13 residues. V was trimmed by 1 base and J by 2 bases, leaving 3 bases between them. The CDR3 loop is CATSDLFTDTQYF. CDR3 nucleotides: TGTGCCACCAGTGATTTATTCACAGATACGCAGTATTTT.

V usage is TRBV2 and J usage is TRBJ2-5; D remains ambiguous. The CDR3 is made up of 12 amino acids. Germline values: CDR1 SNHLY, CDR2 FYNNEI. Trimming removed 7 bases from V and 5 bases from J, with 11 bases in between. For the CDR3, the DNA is TGTGCCAGCAAAAAGCTAGAGGAGACCCAGTACTTC. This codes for CASKKLEETQYF. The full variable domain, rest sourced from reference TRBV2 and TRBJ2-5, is EPEVTQTPSHQVTQMGQEVILRCVPISNHLYFYWYRQILGQKVEFLVSFYNNEISEKSEIFDDQFSVERPDGSNFTLKIRSTKLEDSAMYFCASKKLEETQYFGPGTRLLVL.

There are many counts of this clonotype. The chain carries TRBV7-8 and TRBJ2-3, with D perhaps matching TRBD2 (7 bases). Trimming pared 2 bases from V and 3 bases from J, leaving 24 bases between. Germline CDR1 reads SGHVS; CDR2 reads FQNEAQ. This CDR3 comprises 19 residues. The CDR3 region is CASSLFGVYRGGLTDTQYF. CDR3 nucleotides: TGTGCCAGCAGCTTATTTGGGGTTTATCGCGGGGGCCTGACAGATACGCAGTATTTT.

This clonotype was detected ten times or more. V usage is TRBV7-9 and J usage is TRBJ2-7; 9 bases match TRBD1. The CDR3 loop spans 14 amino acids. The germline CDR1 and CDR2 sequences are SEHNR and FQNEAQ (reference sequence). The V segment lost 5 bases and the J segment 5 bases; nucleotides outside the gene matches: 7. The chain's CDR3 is CASSLTGGLDEQYF. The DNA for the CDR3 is TGTGCCAGCAGCCTTACAGGGGGCTTAGACGAGCAGTACTTC. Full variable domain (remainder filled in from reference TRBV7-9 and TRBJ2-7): DTGVSQNPRHKITKRGQNVTFRCDPISEHNRLYWYRQTLGQGPEFLTYFQNEAQLEKSRLLSDRFSAERPKGSFSTLEIQRTEQGDSAMYLCASSLTGGLDEQYFGPGTRLTVT.

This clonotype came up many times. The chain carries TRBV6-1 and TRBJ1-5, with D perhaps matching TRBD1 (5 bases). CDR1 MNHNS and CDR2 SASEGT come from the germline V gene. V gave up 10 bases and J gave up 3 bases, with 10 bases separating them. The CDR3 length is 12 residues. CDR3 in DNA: TGTGCCACCAGGGACCCCAATCAGCCCCAGCATTTT. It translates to CATRDPNQPQHF.

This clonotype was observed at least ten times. Here the CDR3 reads CASSLWGLRGRSDQYF. The CDR3 bases are TGTGCCAGCAGTTTATGGGGTTTACGGGGGCGTTCGGATCAGTACTTC. This chain uses TRBV12-3 or TRBV12-4 with TRBJ2-4, with D perhaps being TRBD1 or TRBD2 (6 bases each). The CDR3 covers 16 residues. Trimming removed 2 bases from V and 12 bases from J, with 23 bases in between.

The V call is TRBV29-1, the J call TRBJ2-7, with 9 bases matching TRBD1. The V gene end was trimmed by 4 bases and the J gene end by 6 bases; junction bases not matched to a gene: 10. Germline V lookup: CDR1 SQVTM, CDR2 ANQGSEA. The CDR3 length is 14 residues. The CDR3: CSVAAGQGYREQYF. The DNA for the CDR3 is TGCAGCGTTGCAGCCGGACAGGGGTATCGCGAGCAGTACTTC.

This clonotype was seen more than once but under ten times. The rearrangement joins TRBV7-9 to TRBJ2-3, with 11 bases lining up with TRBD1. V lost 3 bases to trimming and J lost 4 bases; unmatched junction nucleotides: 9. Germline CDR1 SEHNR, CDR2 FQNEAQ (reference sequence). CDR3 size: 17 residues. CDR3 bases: TGTGCCAGCAGCTTCCGGTCGGGACAGGGGGATCCAGATACGCAGTATTTT. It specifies CASSFRSGQGDPDTQYF.

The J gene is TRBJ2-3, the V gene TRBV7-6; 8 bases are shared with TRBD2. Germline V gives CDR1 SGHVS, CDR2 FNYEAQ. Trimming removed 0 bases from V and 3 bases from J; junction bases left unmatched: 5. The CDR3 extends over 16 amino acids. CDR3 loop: CASSLAAGGSTDTQYF. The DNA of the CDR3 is TGTGCCAGCAGCTTAGCCGCGGGGGGATCTACAGATACGCAGTATTTT.

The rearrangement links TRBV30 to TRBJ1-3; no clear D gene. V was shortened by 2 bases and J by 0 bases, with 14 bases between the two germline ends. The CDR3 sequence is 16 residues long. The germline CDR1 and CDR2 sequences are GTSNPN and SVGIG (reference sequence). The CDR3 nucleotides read TGTGCCTGGAGTTCCGGACGTCTGAGCTCTGGAAACACCATATATTTT. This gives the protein CAWSSGRLSSGNTIYF.

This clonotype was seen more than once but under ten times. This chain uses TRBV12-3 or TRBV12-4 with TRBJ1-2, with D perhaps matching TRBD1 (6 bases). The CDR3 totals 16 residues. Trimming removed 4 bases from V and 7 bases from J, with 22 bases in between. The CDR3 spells CASSSSSHREAAGYTF. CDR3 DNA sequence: TGTGCCAGCAGTTCGTCCTCTCACAGGGAAGCGGCTGGCTACACCTTC.

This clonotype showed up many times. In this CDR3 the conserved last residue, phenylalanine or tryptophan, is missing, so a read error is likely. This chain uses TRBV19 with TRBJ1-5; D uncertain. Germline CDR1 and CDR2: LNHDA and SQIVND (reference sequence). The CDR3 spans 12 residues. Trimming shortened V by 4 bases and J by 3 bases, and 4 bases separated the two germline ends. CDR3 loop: CASSTPNQPQHL. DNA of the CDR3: TGTGCCAGTAGTACCCCCAATCAGCCCCAGCATCTT.

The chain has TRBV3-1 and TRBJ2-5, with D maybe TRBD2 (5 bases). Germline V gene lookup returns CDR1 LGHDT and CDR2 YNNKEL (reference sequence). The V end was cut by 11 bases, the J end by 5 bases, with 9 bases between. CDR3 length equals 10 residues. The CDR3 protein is CASERETQYF. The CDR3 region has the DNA TGTGCCTCGGAGCGGGAGACCCAGTACTTC.

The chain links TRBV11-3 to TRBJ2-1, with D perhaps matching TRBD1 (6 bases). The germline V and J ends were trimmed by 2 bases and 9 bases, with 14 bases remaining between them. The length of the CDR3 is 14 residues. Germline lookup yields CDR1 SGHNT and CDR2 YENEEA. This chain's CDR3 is CASSLSGANSEQFF. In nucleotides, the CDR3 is TGTGCCAGCAGCTTATCAGGGGCCAATAGTGAGCAGTTCTTC.

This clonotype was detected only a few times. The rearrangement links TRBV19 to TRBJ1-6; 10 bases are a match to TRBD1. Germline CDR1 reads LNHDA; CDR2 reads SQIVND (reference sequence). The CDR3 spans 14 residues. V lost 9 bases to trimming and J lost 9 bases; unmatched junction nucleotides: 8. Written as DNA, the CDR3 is TGTGCCAGCCGTGGGACAGGGGTAACTTCACCCCTCCACTTT. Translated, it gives CASRGTGVTSPLHF.

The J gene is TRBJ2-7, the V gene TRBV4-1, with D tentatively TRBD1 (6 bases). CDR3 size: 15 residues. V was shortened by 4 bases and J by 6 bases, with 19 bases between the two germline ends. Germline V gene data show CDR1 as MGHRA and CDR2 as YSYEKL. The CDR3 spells CASSPHRGGLREQYF. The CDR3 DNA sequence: TGCGCCAGCAGCCCTCATAGAGGGGGTCTCCGCGAGCAGTACTTC.

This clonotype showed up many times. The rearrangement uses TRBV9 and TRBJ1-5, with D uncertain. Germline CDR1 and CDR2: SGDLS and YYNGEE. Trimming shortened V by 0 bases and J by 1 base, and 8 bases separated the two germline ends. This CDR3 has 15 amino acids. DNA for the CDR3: TGTGCCAGCAGCGTAGCTCACTTAAGCAATCAGCCCCAGCATTTT. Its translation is CASSVAHLSNQPQHF.

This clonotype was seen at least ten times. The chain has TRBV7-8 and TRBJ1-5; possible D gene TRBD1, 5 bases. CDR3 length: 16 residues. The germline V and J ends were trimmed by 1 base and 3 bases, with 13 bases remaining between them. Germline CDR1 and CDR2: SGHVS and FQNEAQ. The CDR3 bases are TGTGCCAGCAGCTTAGGGGGCACGGGGTCCAATCAGCCCCAGCATTTT. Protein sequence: CASSLGGTGSNQPQHF.

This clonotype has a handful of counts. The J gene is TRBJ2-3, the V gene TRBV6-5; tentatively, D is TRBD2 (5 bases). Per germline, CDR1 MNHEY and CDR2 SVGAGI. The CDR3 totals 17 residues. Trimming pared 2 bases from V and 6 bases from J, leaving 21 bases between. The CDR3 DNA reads TGTGCCAGCAGTTACGTCGAGGGCCACCACGACATCGATACGCAGTATTTT. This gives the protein CASSYVEGHHDIDTQYF.

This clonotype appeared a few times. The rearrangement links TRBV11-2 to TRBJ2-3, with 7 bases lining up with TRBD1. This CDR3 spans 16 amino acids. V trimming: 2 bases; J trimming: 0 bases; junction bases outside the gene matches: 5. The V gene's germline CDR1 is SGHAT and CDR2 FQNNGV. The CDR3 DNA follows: TGTGCCAGCAGCTTACGCCGGGACAGCAGCACAGATACGCAGTATTTT. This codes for CASSLRRDSSTDTQYF.

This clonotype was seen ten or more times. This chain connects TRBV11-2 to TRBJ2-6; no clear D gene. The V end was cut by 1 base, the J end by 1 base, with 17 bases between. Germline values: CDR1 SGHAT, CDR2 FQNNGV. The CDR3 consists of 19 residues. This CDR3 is CASSLGARLERSGANVLTF. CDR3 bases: TGTGCCAGCAGCTTAGGGGCCCGATTAGAAAGGTCTGGGGCCAACGTCCTGACTTTC.

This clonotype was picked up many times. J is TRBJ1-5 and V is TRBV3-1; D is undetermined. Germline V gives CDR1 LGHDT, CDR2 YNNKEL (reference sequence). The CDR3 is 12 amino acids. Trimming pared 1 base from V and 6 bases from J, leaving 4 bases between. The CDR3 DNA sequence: TGTGCCAGCAGCCAAGCCGGTCAGCCCCAGCATTTT. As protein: CASSQAGQPQHF.

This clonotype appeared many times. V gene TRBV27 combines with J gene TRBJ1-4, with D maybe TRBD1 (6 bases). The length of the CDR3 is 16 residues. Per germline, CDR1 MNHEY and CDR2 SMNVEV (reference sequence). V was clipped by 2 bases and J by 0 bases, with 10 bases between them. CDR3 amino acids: CASSLIRTATNEKLFF. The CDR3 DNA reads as TGTGCCAGCAGTTTAATCAGGACAGCAACTAATGAAAAACTGTTTTTT.